A selection of T cell receptor beta chains follows, all from one sample in a study of blood T cell repertoires in COVID-19. Generated by immunoSEQ multiplex PCR, the TCRdb table keeps only in-frame clones and is missing some. The sample holds around 45,000 clones, approximately 86% seen once. The specimen was peripheral blood. These receptors all come from a man older than 75 in a cohort sampled during active COVID-19. The CDR3 runs from the conserved cysteine through the conserved F or W. The D gene is left open where the match is weak. Part of the rows lack a size; the others show once, few, many or a class for expanded clones.

DNA: TGCGCCAGCAGCCAAGCGTCAGATCCGACAGATACGCAGTATTTT; CDR3: CASSQASDPTDTQYF; J: TRBJ2-3; size: -; V: TRBV4-1; D: -
DNA: TGTGCCAGCAGCGTCGGGACAGGACTTCTTAGGGGCCAGTACTTC; CDR3: CASSVGTGLLRGQYF; J: TRBJ2-5; size: -; V: TRBV25-1; D: TRBD1
DNA: TGTGCCAGCAGCTCCGGGGGGAATGAGCAGTTCTTC; CDR3: CASSSGGNEQFF; J: TRBJ2-1; size: few; V: TRBV7-9; D: TRBD2
DNA: TGTGCCAGCAGTTTAACAGGCAACACTGAAGCTTTCTTT; CDR3: CASSLTGNTEAFF; J: TRBJ1-1; size: -; V: TRBV27; D: -
DNA: TGTGCCAGCAGCGTAGAGGGGCGGGAGACCCAGTACTTC; CDR3: CASSVEGRETQYF; J: TRBJ2-5; size: -; V: TRBV9; D: -
DNA: TGTGCCAGCAGCCAGACAGACTCTCGGACCCAGTACTTC; CDR3: CASSQTDSRTQYF; J: TRBJ2-5; size: -; V: TRBV5-5; D: -
DNA: TGTGCCAGCAGCTCTGCAGGGGGCTCCCGTCAGCCCCAGCATTTT; CDR3: CASSSAGGSRQPQHF; J: TRBJ1-5; size: few; V: TRBV11-2; D: TRBD1
DNA: TGTGCCAGCAGCTCCGCCCGGGATAGCCCTGGGGCCAACGTCCTGACTTTC; CDR3: CASSSARDSPGANVLTF; J: TRBJ2-6; size: few; V: TRBV5-6; D: -
DNA: TGTGCCAGCCGCCTCCCGTCGACAGGGCCCTATGGCTACACCTTC; CDR3: CASRLPSTGPYGYTF; J: TRBJ1-2; size: once; V: TRBV28; D: TRBD1
DNA: TGTGCCAGCAGCTTACCCCTGCGGGGTACAGGGGCCAACGTCCTGACTTTC; CDR3: CASSLPLRGTGANVLTF; J: TRBJ2-6; size: -; V: TRBV7-2; D: -
DNA: TGTGCCAGCAGCTATAGAATGGGGAGTGAGCAGTTCTTC; CDR3: CASSYRMGSEQFF; J: TRBJ2-1; size: few; V: TRBV7-9; D: -
DNA: TGTGCCAGTAGTATAGTTTTCAGGCAAGCTAACTATGGCTACACCTTC; CDR3: CASSIVFRQANYGYTF; J: TRBJ1-2; size: -; V: TRBV19; D: -
DNA: TGTGCCAGCAGTTACGGGGAGGGTGAAAGAAGCTCTGGAAACACCATATATTTT; CDR3: CASSYGEGERSSGNTIYF; J: TRBJ1-3; size: -; V: TRBV6-2/TRBV6-3; D: -
DNA: TGTGCCAGCTCAGCGACAGACTATAATTCACCCCTCCACTTT; CDR3: CASSATDYNSPLHF; J: TRBJ1-6; size: -; V: TRBV18; D: -
DNA: TGTGCCACGACAGGGTCGAACACCGGGGAGCTGTTTTTT; CDR3: CATTGSNTGELFF; J: TRBJ2-2; size: once; V: TRBV28; D: TRBD1
DNA: TGTGCCTGGAGTCAACGCAGGGGGCGGTGGGATCGCAATGAGCAGTTCTTC; CDR3: CAWSQRRGRWDRNEQFF; J: TRBJ2-1; size: once; V: TRBV30; D: TRBD1
DNA: TGCAGTGCCGTTAACTTCGAGCAGTACTTC; CDR3: CSAVNFEQYF; J: TRBJ2-7; size: -; V: TRBV20-1; D: -
DNA: TGTGCCAGTAGTATAGAGGGTAGCGGGAGGTACAATGAGCAGTTCTTC; CDR3: CASSIEGSGRYNEQFF; J: TRBJ2-1; size: -; V: TRBV19; D: TRBD2
DNA: TGTGCCAGCACGAGAGTCCAGGGTGGCGAGCAGTTCTTC; CDR3: CASTRVQGGEQFF; J: TRBJ2-1; size: -; V: TRBV9; D: -
DNA: TGTGCCAGTAGTATGGGGACTAGCGCCTACAATGAGCAGTTCTTC; CDR3: CASSMGTSAYNEQFF; J: TRBJ2-1; size: few; V: TRBV19; D: TRBD2
DNA: TGTGCCAGTATAACGGACTCACCCGATCAGCCCCAGCATTTT; CDR3: CASITDSPDQPQHF; J: TRBJ1-5; size: few; V: TRBV19; D: -
DNA: TGCGCCAGCAGCTTGGGTGGGACTAGCGGTTACAATGAGCAGTTCTTC; CDR3: CASSLGGTSGYNEQFF; J: TRBJ2-1; size: -; V: TRBV5-1; D: TRBD2
DNA: TGTGCCACCAGTACCCTAGGACAGGGATTAAATGAGCAGTTCTTC; CDR3: CATSTLGQGLNEQFF; J: TRBJ2-1; size: -; V: TRBV24-1; D: TRBD1
DNA: TGTGCCAGCTCTCGGGACAGGGGAGGTACAAAGGGCAATCAGCCCCAGCATTTT; CDR3: CASSRDRGGTKGNQPQHF; J: TRBJ1-5; size: -; V: TRBV18; D: TRBD1
DNA: TGCGCCAGCAACACCAGGGGGGCCTACGAGCAGTACTTC; CDR3: CASNTRGAYEQYF; J: TRBJ2-7; size: once; V: TRBV10-1; D: -
DNA: TGTGCCAGCAGCTTACCGGTTTCGGAAGCTTTCTTT; CDR3: CASSLPVSEAFF; J: TRBJ1-1; size: medium-sized; V: TRBV7-9; D: -
DNA: TGCAGCGCTCCGGGACAGGGGTTCAATGGCTACACCTTC; CDR3: CSAPGQGFNGYTF; J: TRBJ1-2; size: -; V: TRBV29-1; D: TRBD1
DNA: TGTGCCAGCAGCCTACGGACAGGGCTTACCTACGAGCAGTACTTC; CDR3: CASSLRTGLTYEQYF; J: TRBJ2-7; size: -; V: TRBV7-8; D: TRBD1
DNA: TGTGCCAGCAGTCTACGGGGACTAGCGGGGGGGCGGATTACGCAGTATTTT; CDR3: CASSLRGLAGGRITQYF; J: TRBJ2-3; size: -; V: TRBV28; D: TRBD2
DNA: TGCGCCAGCAGCTCATCCTTGACAGGGAACACTGAAGCTTTCTTT; CDR3: CASSSSLTGNTEAFF; J: TRBJ1-1; size: -; V: TRBV5-1; D: -
DNA: TGCGCCAGCAGCCCACAAACAGGGTTGGATGAAAAACTGTTTTTT; CDR3: CASSPQTGLDEKLFF; J: TRBJ1-4; size: -; V: TRBV4-1; D: -
DNA: TGCGCCAGCAGTCCCCTGACAGGGCTATACGAGCAGTACTTC; CDR3: CASSPLTGLYEQYF; J: TRBJ2-7; size: -; V: TRBV5-1; D: TRBD1
DNA: TGTGCCAGCACATCGACAGGGGATGGGCAGTACTTC; CDR3: CASTSTGDGQYF; J: TRBJ2-7; size: -; V: TRBV6-1; D: TRBD1
DNA: TGTGCCAGCAGTCCTAAATACTCTGGAAACACCATATATTTT; CDR3: CASSPKYSGNTIYF; J: TRBJ1-3; size: -; V: TRBV14; D: -
DNA: TGTGCCAGCAGCCAGGGCGGGAGGAAGACCCAGTACTTC; CDR3: CASSQGGRKTQYF; J: TRBJ2-5; size: -; V: TRBV3-1/TRBV3-2; D: TRBD2
DNA: TGTGCCAGCAGCCCCGTGGGGGGTGGCATTCAGTACTTC; CDR3: CASSPVGGGIQYF; J: TRBJ2-4; size: -; V: TRBV11-2; D: -
DNA: TGTGCCAGCAGCTCCCGGGCAGGGGACCGCCAGTTCTTC; CDR3: CASSSRAGDRQFF; J: TRBJ2-1; size: -; V: TRBV7-2; D: -
DNA: TGTGCCAGCAGCTTGGGGGGGCGGAACACTGAAGCTTTCTTT; CDR3: CASSLGGRNTEAFF; J: TRBJ1-1; size: -; V: TRBV7-2; D: -
DNA: TGTGCCAGCAGCTTGGCAGGAAACTCCTACGAGCAGTACTTC; CDR3: CASSLAGNSYEQYF; J: TRBJ2-7; size: -; V: TRBV5-6; D: -
DNA: TGTGCCAGCTCCTCCGCGGGGGGCCAGGGCACAGATACGCAGTATTTT; CDR3: CASSSAGGQGTDTQYF; J: TRBJ2-3; size: -; V: TRBV18; D: TRBD2
DNA: TGTGCCAGCAGTAAAGGCTGGGGACAGGGGGCCCCTGAAGCTTTCTTT; CDR3: CASSKGWGQGAPEAFF; J: TRBJ1-1; size: -; V: TRBV27; D: TRBD1
DNA: TGTGCCAGCAGAAGGGACAGGGTTTATGGCTACACCTTC; CDR3: CASRRDRVYGYTF; J: TRBJ1-2; size: -; V: TRBV27; D: TRBD1
DNA: TGTGCCAGCAGCGAAGCCGGGGGTTGGGATCAGCCCCAGCATTTT; CDR3: CASSEAGGWDQPQHF; J: TRBJ1-5; size: -; V: TRBV6-1; D: -
DNA: TGTGCCAGCAGTACAGGACGGATGTATAATTCACCCCTCCACTTT; CDR3: CASSTGRMYNSPLHF; J: TRBJ1-6; size: few; V: TRBV27; D: -
DNA: TGTGCCAGCAGCTGGGACACCACCTACGAGCAGTACTTC; CDR3: CASSWDTTYEQYF; J: TRBJ2-7; size: -; V: TRBV5-8; D: -
DNA: TGTGCCAGCAGCTCCCCGGACAGACCTGCCTATGAAAAACTGTTTTTT; CDR3: CASSSPDRPAYEKLFF; J: TRBJ1-4; size: -; V: TRBV7-9; D: -
DNA: TGTGCCAGCACGGGAAAACTAGCGACAGAGACCCAGTACTTC; CDR3: CASTGKLATETQYF; J: TRBJ2-5; size: -; V: TRBV2; D: TRBD2
DNA: TGTGCCAGCATGGGCTACAACGGGGCCAACGTCCTGACTTTC; CDR3: CASMGYNGANVLTF; J: TRBJ2-6; size: -; V: TRBV6-5; D: -
DNA: TGTGCCAGCAGTTCCTCGGGACTAGCGGGGGAGTCCTACGAGCAGTACTTC; CDR3: CASSSSGLAGESYEQYF; J: TRBJ2-7; size: -; V: TRBV28; D: TRBD2
DNA: TGTGCCAGCAGTCACAGGGAAAGGAGATACACCTTC; CDR3: CASSHRERRYTF; J: TRBJ1-2; size: -; V: TRBV28; D: -
DNA: TGTGCCAGCAGCCGCTGGTGGGACAGGGCACCCGAGCAGTACTTC; CDR3: CASSRWWDRAPEQYF; J: TRBJ2-7; size: -; V: TRBV6-5; D: TRBD1
DNA: TGTGCCAGCTCACCACGGACAGGGGAGCGCACAGATACGCAGTATTTT; CDR3: CASSPRTGERTDTQYF; J: TRBJ2-3; size: -; V: TRBV18; D: TRBD1
DNA: TGTGCCAGCAGTTTATCGCGAAGTGGACTAGCGGGGGGACCCCGGGAGCTGTTTTTT; CDR3: CASSLSRSGLAGGPRELFF; J: TRBJ2-2; size: -; V: TRBV27; D: TRBD2
DNA: TGTGCCACCAGGGACAGTTCGAACTGGACCCAGCATTTT; CDR3: CATRDSSNWTQHF; J: TRBJ1-5; size: once; V: TRBV28; D: TRBD1
DNA: TGTGCCAGCAGCTTCGGACAGGGAGGAAACACCATATATTTT; CDR3: CASSFGQGGNTIYF; J: TRBJ1-3; size: -; V: TRBV13; D: TRBD1